The clone carrying this T cell receptor beta chain turned up a few times. No antigen is known for it. These data originate in a study of T-cell reconstitution after alpha-beta-depleted transplantation in children. Study results and caveats: T-cell counts and diversity at one year post-transplant came mainly from newly produced T cells.

The germline CDR1 and CDR2 sequences are DFQATT and SNEGSKA (reference sequence). The germline V and J ends were trimmed by 6 bases and 3 bases, with 20 bases remaining between them. The CDR3 is made up of 16 amino acids. The TCRbeta library was prepared with unique molecular identifiers. TCRdb re-derived calls from the PCR reads in MiXCR, one entry per CDR3 protein. This table holds 540,000 or so distinct CDR3 sequences, more than 20% found once. Source: PBMCs, mostly from graft donor cells, taken 360 days after TCRalphabeta/CD19-depleted stem cell transplant. The chain recombines TRBV20-1 with TRBJ2-2; no clear D gene. The receptor's source is a boy less than two years old who had a stem cell transplant for acute myeloid leukemia, so the T cells may come from the graft donor. CDR3 loop: CSAPPPAQRDTGELFF. The CDR3 bases are TGCAGTGCCCCGCCACCGGCCCAACGGGACACCGGGGAGCTGTTTTTT.